This record covers a single T cell receptor (beta chain). This clonotype was counted at least ten times. It lacks a known antigen. A much larger clone sits a single nucleotide away, making a read error possible. These data come from a study of T cells in Graves' hyperthyroidism and ophthalmopathy (dated 2019 in TCRdb). Looking at the study overall: TCR V-J signatures able to tell the groups apart were searched for in a discovery cohort of 90 to 100 patients, of whom around 42 had Graves' ophthalmopathy and 55 to 65 had stable Graves' hyperthyroidism. TCR Vbeta CDR3 sequencing of roughly 140 peripheral blood samples (43 ophthalmopathy, 75 to 85 hyperthyroidism and approximately 17 progressor patients) is reported in the paper. After blood sampling, hyperthyroidism patients were treated with methimazole at a starting dose of 30 mg daily, and ophthalmopathy patients were treated with high-dose intravenous methylprednisolone. Prospective prediction of ophthalmopathy was tested in an independent validation cohort consisting of 18 hyperthyroidism patients and around 16 patients who later progressed to ophthalmopathy. In addition, the study compared T-cell repertoires in thyroid tissue and in blood from about 6 Graves' hyperthyroidism patients. The 95 to 100 discovery patients were randomly split 7:3 into training and test sets. Overall results and qualifications from the work: In validation, the model predicted progression to ophthalmopathy a median of roughly 6.2 months before onset, with over 55% sensitivity and just under 75% specificity. A 13 V-J signature model separated ophthalmopathy from stable hyperthyroidism, with approximately 87% sensitivity and around 84% specificity in cross-validation and 80%/75% in testing. Blood samples also contained most of the expanded thyroid clonotypes (frequency above 0.001), which suggests that blood repertoires may reflect thyroid immune responses. Sample size was not statistically predetermined, and blinding of investigators to group allocation was not performed.

Patients with uncontrolled infections, other autoimmune diseases, pregnancy or lactation were excluded. Diagnoses were established on the basis of clinical symptoms, serum thyroxine and TRAb, thyroid ultrasound, and orbital computed tomography. Total RNA was extracted using Trizol reagent, and RNA quality was assessed on an Agilent 2100 Bioanalyzer. From a lookup of the germline V gene, CDR1 and CDR2 are SQVTM and ANQGSEA. Cut back by 4 bases and 2 bases, the V and J ends lie 6 bases apart. From the cysteine through the phenylalanine, the CDR3 covers 13 amino acids. Only CDR3 DNA is held: 39 bases, read in frame from base 1. The TCR beta CDR3 regions were amplified from the RNA transcripts. The TCR CDR3 was subjected to a first round of RT-PCR using the HTBI primer set and the Qiagen OneStep RT-PCR kit. A second multiplex PCR round built the libraries, followed by size selection and purification. Paired-end sequencing of the libraries was performed with 100 bp reads on an Illumina HiSeq2000. In the paper's pipeline: SOAPnuke was used to process the raw data, with reads discarded if the reads contained adapters or uncalled bases, had a mean Phred below 15, or lacked an exact constant-primer or identifier match. COPE v1.2.5 was used to merge the high-quality paired reads, and each unique nucleotide sequence was defined as a clonotype. MiTCR v1.1 was used to align clonotypes to the IMGT TRBV, TRBD and TRBJ reference segments. Analysis was restricted to V-J combinations with a frequency above 0.0001, which covered roughly 99% of repertoires. The TCS score was defined as F50 (clonal expansion) divided by E x V (chaos), with BLOSUM62-based TCRdist calculated between CDR3 peptides within each V-J. Welch's t-statistics and random forest reduced 514 V-J features to some 14, which were used in a naive Bayes classifier (R e1071). The Morisita-Horn index was used to measure how similar the thyroid and blood repertoires were. TCRdb trimmed the raw reads at Q25, called clones with MiXCR and kept productive beta chains. For every CDR3 protein sequence, its rows merge into one entry that carries the most common genes and DNA. TCRdb's processing, not the study's, gives the V and J calls here. This sample comprises roughly 510,000 distinct CDR3 sequences, about 46% of them detected only once. The ten largest clonotypes hold 44% of the sample.

The rearrangement joined TRBV29-1 to TRBJ2-6, with no confidently assigned D gene. The receptor comes from an adult woman with Graves' disease, either hyperthyroidism or ophthalmopathy (not recorded which). The source material was peripheral blood or thyroid tissue (not recorded which). The nucleotides are TGCAGCGTTGGAGGAGCTGGGGCCAACGTCCTGACTTTC. It codes for CSVGGAGANVLTF. Beyond the CDR3, the reference TRBV29-1 and TRBJ2-6 genes provide the residues; the full variable domain reads: SAVISQKPSRDICQRGTSLTIQCQVDSQVTMMFWYRQQPGQSLTLIATANQGSEATYESGFVIDKFPISRPNLTFSTLTVSNMSPEDSSIYLCSVGGAGANVLTFGAGSRLTVL.